The 6 T cell receptor beta chains in this list originate from one sample, sequenced in a study of T cells after yellow fever vaccination. MiXCR, run by TCRdb on the 5' RACE reads, gives a single entry per CDR3 protein. The sample has fewer than 450,000 distinct CDR3 sequences; 3% to 4.5% are singletons. This material consisted of PBMCs, taken 5 days after the yellow fever booster vaccination. These receptor sequences come from a man aged 18 to 35 who received the YFV17D yellow fever vaccine.

Many counts were recorded for this clonotype. The chain joins TRBV4-1 to TRBJ2-5; maybe TRBD2 (5 bases). CDR3 length: 12 amino acids. Germline CDR1 is MGHRA and CDR2 is YSYEKL. V lost 3 bases and J lost 5, with 7 bases in between. CDR3 nucleotides: TGCGCCAGCAGCCAGAGAGGGGAGACCCAGTACTTC. It codes for CASSQRGETQYF.

This chain links TRBV29-1 with TRBJ2-6; D call uncertain. CDR3 length: 14 residues. Deletions cut 5 bases from V and 0 bases from J, with 8 bases between. Germline V gene data show CDR1 as SQVTM and CDR2 as ANQGSEA. CDR3 loop: CSVLEVSGANVLTF. The CDR3 nucleotides read TGCAGCGTTCTAGAGGTCTCTGGGGCCAACGTCCTGACTTTC.

The table lists this clonotype with many counts. V usage is TRBV6-2 or TRBV6-3 and J usage is TRBJ2-7; 12 bases agree with TRBD2. V dropped 6 bases and J dropped 2; count of bases not matched to a gene: 2. The CDR3 has 14 amino acids. Germline lookup yields CDR1 MNHEY and CDR2 SVGEGT. DNA of the CDR3: TGTGCCAGCAGCCGGACTAGCGGGGCCTACGAGCAGTACGTC. It specifies CASSRTSGAYEQYV.

This clonotype was observed a few times. The chain uses TRBV10-3 and TRBJ1-2; TRBD1 agrees at 7 bases. Germline CDR1 ENHRY, CDR2 SYGVKD. With V trimmed by 10 bases and J by 4 bases, 9 bases remained unmatched. This CDR3 has 13 residues. The CDR3 region is CATRQGEGYGYTF. The CDR3, as DNA: TGTGCCACCCGACAGGGAGAGGGCTATGGCTACACCTTC.

This rearrangement joins TRBV15 to TRBJ1-1; D call uncertain. Deletions cut 3 bases from V and 2 bases from J, with 4 bases between. The germline V gene encodes CDR1 LNHNV and CDR2 YYDKDF (reference sequence). This CDR3 contains 12 residues. This chain's CDR3 is CATSSGNTEAFF. The CDR3, as DNA: TGTGCCACCAGCAGCGGCAACACTGAAGCTTTCTTT.

V and J are TRBV6-2 or TRBV6-3 and TRBJ1-2, with unresolved D. The CDR3 contains 11 residues. The V gene's germline CDR1 is MNHEY and CDR2 SVGEGT. The germline V and J ends were trimmed by 8 bases and 8 bases, with 12 bases remaining between them. The CDR3 nucleotides are TGTGCCAGCGGGAGGTCGTACGGCTACACCTTC. Translation: CASGRSYGYTF.